This TCR beta chain was sequenced in a study of T cell repertoires in cytomegalovirus infection. The wider study: Indicated by public TCR beta signatures were CMV infection and matching HLA type.

The CDR3 length is 14 residues. Trimming removed 6 bases from V and 5 bases from J; junction bases left unmatched: 7. Findings and limits, study-wide: The response measured ex vivo was dominated by TCR beta clonotypes (HLA-C-restricted and CMV-specific).

The table lists this clonotype with a few counts. Its specificity is unknown. Each CDR3 protein is one row after TCRdb ran MiXCR on the reads. Of 450,000 to 650,000 distinct CDR3 sequences in the sample, approximately 25% were seen once. The source material was PBMCs. The sequence derives from a human donor in good health (CMV status not recorded). Some clones in this sample may be carry-over from other donors' samples. V usage is TRBV12-3 or TRBV12-4 and J usage is TRBJ2-5; TRBD2 matches at 9 bases. CDR3 amino acids: CASRVSGRGETQYF. The CDR3 bases are TGTGCCAGCAGGGTTAGCGGGAGAGGGGAGACCCAGTACTTC.